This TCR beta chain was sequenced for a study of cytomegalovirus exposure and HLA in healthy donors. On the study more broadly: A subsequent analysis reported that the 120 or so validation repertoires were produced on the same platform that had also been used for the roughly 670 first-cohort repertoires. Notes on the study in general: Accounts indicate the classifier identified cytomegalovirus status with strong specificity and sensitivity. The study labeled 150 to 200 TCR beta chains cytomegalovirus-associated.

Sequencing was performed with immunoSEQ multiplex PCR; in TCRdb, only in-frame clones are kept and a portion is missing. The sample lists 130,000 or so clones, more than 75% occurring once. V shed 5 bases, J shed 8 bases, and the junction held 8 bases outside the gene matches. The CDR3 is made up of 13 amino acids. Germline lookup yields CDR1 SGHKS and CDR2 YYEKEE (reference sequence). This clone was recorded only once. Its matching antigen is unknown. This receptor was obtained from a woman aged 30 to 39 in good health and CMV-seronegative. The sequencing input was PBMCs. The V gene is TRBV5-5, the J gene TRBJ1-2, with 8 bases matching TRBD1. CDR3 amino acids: CASRPDRVEGYTF. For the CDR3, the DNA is TGTGCCAGCAGACCGGACAGGGTGGAAGGCTACACCTTC. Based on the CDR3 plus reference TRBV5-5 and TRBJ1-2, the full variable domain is DAGVTQSPTHLIKTRGQQVTLRCSPISGHKSVSWYQQVLGQGPQFIFQYYEKEERGRGNFPDRFSARQFPNYSSELNVNALLLGDSALYLCASRPDRVEGYTFGSGTRLTVV.